This TCR beta chain came from a study of blood T cell repertoires in COVID-19. Study as a whole: Collection of acute and convalescent COVID-19 samples took place in the United States, Italy and Spain. PBMCs, B-cell-depleted T cells, or T cells were the source of the cDNA or gDNA that made up the material.

Germline V lookup: CDR1 SGHDT, CDR2 YYEEEE. There are 17 residues in the CDR3. J lost 6 bases, V lost 5 bases, and 16 bases had no gene match. Study processing details: Amplification of reference gene primers provided the estimated nucleated cell counts. Sequencing used immunoSEQ multiplex PCR; TCRdb keeps in-frame clones, though not all of them. V and J calls and clone size follow that table, whereas D and trimming were derived from the DNA. The sample includes around 70,000 clones, 60% to 85% of them seen just once. The J gene is TRBJ1-5, the V gene TRBV5-6; 8 bases are a match to TRBD1. The sample comprised peripheral blood. This sequence originates from a human donor in a cohort sampled during active COVID-19. The CDR3 nucleotides read TGTGCCAGCAGTAAACTCAGGGGGCGCGGAGGATTTCAGCCCCAGCATTTT. It yields the protein CASSKLRGRGGFQPQHF.